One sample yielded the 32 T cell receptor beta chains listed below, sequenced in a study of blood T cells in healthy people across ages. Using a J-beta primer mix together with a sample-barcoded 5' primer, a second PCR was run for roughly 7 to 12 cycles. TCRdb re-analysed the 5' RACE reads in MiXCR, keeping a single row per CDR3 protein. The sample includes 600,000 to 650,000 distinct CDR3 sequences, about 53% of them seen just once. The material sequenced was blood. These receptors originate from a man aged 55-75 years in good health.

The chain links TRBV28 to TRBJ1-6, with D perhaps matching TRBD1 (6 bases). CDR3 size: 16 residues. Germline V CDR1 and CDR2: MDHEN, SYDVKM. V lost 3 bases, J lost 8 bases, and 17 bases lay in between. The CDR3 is CASSFRNRGTYSPLHF. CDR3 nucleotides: TGTGCCAGCAGTTTCCGCAATCGAGGGACATATTCACCCCTCCACTTT.

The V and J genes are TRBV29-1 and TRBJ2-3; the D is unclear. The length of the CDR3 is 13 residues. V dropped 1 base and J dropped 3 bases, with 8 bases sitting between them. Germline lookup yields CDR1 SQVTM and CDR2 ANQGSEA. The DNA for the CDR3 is TGCAGCGTTGAAGCCATAAGAACAGATACGCAGTATTTT. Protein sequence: CSVEAIRTDTQYF.

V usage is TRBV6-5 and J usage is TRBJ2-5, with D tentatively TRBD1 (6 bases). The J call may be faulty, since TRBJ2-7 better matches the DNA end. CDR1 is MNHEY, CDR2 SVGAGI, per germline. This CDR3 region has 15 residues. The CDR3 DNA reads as TGTGCCAGCAGCATAGACAGGTTCGGGGCCTACGAGCAGTACTTC. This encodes CASSIDRFGAYEQYF.

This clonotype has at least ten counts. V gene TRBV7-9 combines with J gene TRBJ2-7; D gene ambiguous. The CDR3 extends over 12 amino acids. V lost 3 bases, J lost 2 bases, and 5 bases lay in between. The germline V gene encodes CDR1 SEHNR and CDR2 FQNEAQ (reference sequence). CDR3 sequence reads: CASSLTAYEQYF. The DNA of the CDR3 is TGTGCCAGCAGCTTGACGGCCTACGAGCAGTACTTC.

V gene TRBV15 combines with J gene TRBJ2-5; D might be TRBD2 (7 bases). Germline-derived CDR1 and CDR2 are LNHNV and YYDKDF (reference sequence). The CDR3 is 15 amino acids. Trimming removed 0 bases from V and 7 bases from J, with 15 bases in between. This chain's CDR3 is CATSRDQRGARTQYF. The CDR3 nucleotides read TGTGCCACCAGCAGAGATCAACGGGGGGCAAGGACCCAGTACTTC.

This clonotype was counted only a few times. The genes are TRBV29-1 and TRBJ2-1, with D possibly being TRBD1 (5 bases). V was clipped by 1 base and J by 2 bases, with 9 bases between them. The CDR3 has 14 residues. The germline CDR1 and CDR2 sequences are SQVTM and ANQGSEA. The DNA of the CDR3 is TGCAGCGTTGAAGCACAGGTGCCCTACAATGAGCAGTTCTTC. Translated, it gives CSVEAQVPYNEQFF.

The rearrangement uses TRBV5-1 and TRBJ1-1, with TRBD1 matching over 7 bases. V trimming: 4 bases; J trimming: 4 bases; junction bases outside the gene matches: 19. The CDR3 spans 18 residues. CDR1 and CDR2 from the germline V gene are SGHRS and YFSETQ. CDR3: CASSGGSRGQDRSTEAFF. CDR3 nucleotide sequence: TGCGCCAGCAGCGGTGGGTCGCGCGGACAGGACAGATCCACTGAAGCTTTCTTT.

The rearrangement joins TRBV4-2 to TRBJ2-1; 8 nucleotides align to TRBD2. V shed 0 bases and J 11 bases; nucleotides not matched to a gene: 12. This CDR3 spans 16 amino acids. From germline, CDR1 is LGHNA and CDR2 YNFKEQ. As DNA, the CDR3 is TGTGCCAGCAGCCAAGATCCGGCGGGGGGCACGCTTAAGCAGTTCTTC. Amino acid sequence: CASSQDPAGGTLKQFF.

This CDR3 is CASSQVMARGGSYEQYF. Written as DNA, the CDR3 is TGCGCCAGCAGCCAAGTAATGGCGCGGGGGGGTTCCTACGAGCAGTACTTC. This sequence joins TRBV4-1 and TRBJ2-5; TRBD2 aligns across 9 bases. Judging by the DNA end, TRBJ2-7 fits better; the J call may be wrong. Germline V gives CDR1 MGHRA, CDR2 YSYEKL. This CDR3 spans 17 amino acids.

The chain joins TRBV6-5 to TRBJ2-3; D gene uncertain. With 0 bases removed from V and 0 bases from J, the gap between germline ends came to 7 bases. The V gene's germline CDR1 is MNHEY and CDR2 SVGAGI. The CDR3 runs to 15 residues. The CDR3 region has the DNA TGTGCCAGCAGTTACTCGGGGTATAGCACAGATACGCAGTATTTT. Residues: CASSYSGYSTDTQYF.

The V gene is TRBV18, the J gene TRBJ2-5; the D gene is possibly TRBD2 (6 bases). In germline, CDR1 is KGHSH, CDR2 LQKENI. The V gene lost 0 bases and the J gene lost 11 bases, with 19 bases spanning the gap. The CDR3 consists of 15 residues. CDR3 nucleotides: TGTGCCAGCTCACCACCGGGACTCGCGAGAGGAAGGCAGTACTTC. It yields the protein CASSPPGLARGRQYF.

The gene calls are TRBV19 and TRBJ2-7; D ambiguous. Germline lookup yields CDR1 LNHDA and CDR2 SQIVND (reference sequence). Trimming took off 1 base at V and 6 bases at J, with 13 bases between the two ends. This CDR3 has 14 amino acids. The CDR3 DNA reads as TGTGCCAGTAGTATAGGAGTGGCTGTTGGCGAGCAGTACTTC. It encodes CASSIGVAVGEQYF.

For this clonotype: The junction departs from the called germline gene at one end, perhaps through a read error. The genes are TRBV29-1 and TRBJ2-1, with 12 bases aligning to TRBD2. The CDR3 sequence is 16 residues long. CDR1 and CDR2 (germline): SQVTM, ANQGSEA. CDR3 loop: CSVAGTSGPSHNEQFF. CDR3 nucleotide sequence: TGCAGCGTTGCCGGGACTAGCGGGCCCTCCCACAATGAGCAGTTCTTC.

CDR3 nucleotide sequence: TGTGCCAGCAGCTCTAGGGCGACAGGGACTAATGAAAAACTGTTTTTT. Amino acid sequence: CASSSRATGTNEKLFF. The J gene is TRBJ1-4, the V gene TRBV7-9; 7 bases align to TRBD1. This CDR3 comprises 16 residues. V gave up 4 bases and J gave up 2 bases; unmatched junction bases: 7. Germline CDR1 reads SEHNR; CDR2 reads FQNEAQ (reference sequence).

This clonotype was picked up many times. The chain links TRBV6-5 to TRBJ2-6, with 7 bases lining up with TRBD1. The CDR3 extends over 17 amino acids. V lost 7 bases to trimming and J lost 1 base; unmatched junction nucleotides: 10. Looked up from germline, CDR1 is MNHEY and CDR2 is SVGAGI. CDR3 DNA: TGTGCCAGCACAGGTCGGGACAGACCATCTGGGGCCAACGTCCTGACTTTC. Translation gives CASTGRDRPSGANVLTF.

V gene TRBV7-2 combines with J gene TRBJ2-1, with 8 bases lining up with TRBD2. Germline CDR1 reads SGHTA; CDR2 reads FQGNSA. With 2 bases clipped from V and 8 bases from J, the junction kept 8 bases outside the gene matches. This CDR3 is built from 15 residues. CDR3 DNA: TGTGCCAGCAGCTTAACTAGCGGCTCTCGGGATGAGCAGTTCTTC. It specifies CASSLTSGSRDEQFF.

DNA for the CDR3: TGCAGTGCTAGAGTACAGCCTAGCACAGATACGCAGTATTTT. Translation: CSARVQPSTDTQYF. This chain uses TRBV20-1 with TRBJ2-3; D is uncertain. The CDR3 is 14 amino acids. Looked up from germline, CDR1 is DFQATT and CDR2 is SNEGSKA (reference sequence). Trimming took off 1 base at V and 0 bases at J, with 8 bases between the two ends.

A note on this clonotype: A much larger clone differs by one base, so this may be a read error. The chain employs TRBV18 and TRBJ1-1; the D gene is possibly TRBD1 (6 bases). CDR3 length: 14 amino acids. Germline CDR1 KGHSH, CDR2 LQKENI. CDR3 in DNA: TGTGCCAGCTCACCCGGACAGTTGAACACTGGAGCTTTCTTT. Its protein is CASSPGQLNTGAFF.

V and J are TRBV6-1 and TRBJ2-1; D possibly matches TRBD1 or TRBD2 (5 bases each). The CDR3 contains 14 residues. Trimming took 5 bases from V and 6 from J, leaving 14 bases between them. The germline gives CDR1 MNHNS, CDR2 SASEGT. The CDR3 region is CASSLGRDANEQFF. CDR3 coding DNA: TGTGCCAGCAGTCTCGGTCGGGACGCCAATGAGCAGTTCTTC.

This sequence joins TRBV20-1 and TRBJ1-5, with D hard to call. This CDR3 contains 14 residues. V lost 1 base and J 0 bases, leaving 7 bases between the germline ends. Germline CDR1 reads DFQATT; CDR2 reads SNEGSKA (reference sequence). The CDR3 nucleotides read TGCAGTGCTAGAGTCCAGGATAGCAATCAGCCCCAGCATTTT. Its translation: CSARVQDSNQPQHF.

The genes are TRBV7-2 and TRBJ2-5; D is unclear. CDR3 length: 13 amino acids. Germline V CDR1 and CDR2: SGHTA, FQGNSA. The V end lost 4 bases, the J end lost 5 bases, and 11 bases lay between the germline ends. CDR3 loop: CASSSLVRETQYF. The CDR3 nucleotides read TGTGCCAGCAGCTCATTAGTGAGGGAGACCCAGTACTTC.

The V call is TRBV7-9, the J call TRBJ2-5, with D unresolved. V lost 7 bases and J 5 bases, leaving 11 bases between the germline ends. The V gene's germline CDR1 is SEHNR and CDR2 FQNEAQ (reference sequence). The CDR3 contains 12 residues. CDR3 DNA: TGTGCCAGCACCACCGATAGGGAGACCCAGTACTTC. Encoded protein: CASTTDRETQYF.

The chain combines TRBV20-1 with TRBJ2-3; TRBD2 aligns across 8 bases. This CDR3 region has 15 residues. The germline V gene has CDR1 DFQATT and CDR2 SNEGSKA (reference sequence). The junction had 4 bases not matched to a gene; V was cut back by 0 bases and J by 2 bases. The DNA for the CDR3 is TGCAGTGCTAGAGATGCACTAGCGGACACAGATACGCAGTATTTT. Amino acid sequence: CSARDALADTDTQYF.

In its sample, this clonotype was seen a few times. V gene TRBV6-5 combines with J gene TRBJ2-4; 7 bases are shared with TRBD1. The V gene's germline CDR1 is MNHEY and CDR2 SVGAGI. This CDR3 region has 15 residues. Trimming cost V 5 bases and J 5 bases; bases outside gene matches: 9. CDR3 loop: CASSRSRQGQNIQYF. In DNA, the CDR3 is TGTGCCAGCAGTCGATCCAGACAGGGCCAAAACATTCAGTACTTC.

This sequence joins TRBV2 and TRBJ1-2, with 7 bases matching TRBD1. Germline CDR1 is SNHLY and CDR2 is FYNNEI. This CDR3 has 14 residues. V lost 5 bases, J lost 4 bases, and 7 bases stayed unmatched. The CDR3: CASSTTRDSYGYTF. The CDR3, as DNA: TGTGCCAGCAGTACAACCCGGGACAGCTATGGCTACACCTTC.

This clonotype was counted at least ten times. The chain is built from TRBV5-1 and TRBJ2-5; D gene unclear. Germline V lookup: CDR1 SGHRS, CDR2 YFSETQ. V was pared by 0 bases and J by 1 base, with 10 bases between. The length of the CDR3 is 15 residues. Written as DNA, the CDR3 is TGCGCCAGCAGCTTGGCTTTGGTGCCCCAAGAGACCCAGTACTTC. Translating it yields CASSLALVPQETQYF.

CDR3 in amino acids: CASSQLLPTSGKETQYF. DNA for the CDR3: TGTGCCAGCAGCCAATTATTACCGACTAGCGGGAAAGAGACCCAGTACTTC. This chain joins TRBV3-1 and TRBJ2-7; 11 positions agree with TRBD2. The DNA end is more similar to TRBJ2-5, so the J call may be wrong. Germline CDR1 LGHDT, CDR2 YNNKEL (reference sequence). The CDR3 is 17 amino acids.

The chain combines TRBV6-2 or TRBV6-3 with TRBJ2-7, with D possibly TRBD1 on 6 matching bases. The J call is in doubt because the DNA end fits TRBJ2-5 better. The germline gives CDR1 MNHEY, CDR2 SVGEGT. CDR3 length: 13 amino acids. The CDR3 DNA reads TGTGCCAGCAGTGATCAGGGGTCAGAGACCCAGTACTTC. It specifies CASSDQGSETQYF.

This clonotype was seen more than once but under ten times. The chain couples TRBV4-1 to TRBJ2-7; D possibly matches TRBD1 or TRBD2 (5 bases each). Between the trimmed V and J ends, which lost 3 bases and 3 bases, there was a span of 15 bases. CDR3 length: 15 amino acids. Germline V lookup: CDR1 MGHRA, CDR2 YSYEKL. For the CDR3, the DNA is TGCGCCAGCAGCCAGGTCGGGACGGCCGACTACGAGCAGTACTTC. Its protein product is CASSQVGTADYEQYF.

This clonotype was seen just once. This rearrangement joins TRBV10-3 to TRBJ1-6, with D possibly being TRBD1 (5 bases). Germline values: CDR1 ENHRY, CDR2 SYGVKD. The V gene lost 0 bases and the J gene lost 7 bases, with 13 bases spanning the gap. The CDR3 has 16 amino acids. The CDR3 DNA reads TGTGCCATCAGTGAGTCGTGGGGACGGGCGAATTCACCCCTCCACTTT. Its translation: CAISESWGRANSPLHF.

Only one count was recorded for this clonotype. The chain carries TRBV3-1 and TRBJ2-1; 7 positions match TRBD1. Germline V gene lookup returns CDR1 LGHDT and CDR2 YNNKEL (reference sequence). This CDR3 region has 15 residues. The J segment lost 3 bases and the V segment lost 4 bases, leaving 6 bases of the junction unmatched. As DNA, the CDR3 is TGTGCCAGCAGCCTCACAGGGGCGGGCTACAATGAGCAGTTCTTC. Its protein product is CASSLTGAGYNEQFF.

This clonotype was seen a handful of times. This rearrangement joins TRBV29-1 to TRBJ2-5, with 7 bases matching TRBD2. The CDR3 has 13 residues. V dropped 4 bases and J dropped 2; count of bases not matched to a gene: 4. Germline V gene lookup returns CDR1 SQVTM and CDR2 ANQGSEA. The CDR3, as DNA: TGCAGCGTTGGGACTAGTCGTCAAGAGACCCAGTACTTC. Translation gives CSVGTSRQETQYF.